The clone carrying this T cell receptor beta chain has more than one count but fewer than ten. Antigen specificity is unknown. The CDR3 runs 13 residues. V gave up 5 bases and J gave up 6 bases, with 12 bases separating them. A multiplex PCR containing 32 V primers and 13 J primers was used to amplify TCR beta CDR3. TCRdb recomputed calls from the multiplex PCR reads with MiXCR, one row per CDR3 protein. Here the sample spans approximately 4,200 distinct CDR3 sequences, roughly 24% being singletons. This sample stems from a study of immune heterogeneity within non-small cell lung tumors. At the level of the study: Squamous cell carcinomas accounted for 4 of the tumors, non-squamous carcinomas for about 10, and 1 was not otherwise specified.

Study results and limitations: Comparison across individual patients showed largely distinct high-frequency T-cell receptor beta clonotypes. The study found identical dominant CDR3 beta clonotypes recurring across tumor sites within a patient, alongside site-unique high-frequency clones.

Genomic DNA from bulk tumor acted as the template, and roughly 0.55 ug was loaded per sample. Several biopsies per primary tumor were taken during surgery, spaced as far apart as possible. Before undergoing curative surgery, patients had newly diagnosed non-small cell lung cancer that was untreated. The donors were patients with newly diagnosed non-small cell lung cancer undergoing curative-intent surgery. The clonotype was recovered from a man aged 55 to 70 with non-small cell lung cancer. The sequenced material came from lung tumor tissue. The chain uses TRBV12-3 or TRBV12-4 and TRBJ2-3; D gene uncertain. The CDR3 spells CASSPSSGDTQYF. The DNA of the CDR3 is TGTGCCAGCAGTCCCTCGTCTGGGGATACGCAGTATTTT.